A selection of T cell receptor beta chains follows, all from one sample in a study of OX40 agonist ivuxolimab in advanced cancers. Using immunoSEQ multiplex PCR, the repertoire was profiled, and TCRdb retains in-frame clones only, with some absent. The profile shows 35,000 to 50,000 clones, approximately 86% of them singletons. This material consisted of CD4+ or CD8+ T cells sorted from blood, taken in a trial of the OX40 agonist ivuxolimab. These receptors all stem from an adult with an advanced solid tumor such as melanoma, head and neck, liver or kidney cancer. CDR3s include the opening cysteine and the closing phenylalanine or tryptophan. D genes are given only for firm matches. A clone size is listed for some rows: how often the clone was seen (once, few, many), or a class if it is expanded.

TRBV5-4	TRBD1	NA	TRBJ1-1	CASSFTGGSTEAFF	TGTGCCAGCAGCTTCACAGGGGGAAGCACTGAAGCTTTCTTT
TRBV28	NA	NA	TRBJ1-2	CASSLTFYGYTF	TGTGCCAGCAGTTTGACGTTCTATGGCTACACCTTC
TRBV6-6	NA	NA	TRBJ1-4	CASFHEKLFF	TGTGCCAGCTTCCATGAAAAACTGTTTTTT
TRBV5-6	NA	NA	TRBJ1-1	CASSSGNTEAFF	TGTGCCAGCAGCTCAGGGAACACTGAAGCTTTCTTT
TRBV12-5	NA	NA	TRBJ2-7	CASGLGGYEQYF	TGTGCTAGTGGTTTGGGGGGGTACGAGCAGTACTTC
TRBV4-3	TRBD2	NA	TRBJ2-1	CASSQDPAGGREQFF	TGCGCCAGCAGCCAAGATCCAGCGGGGGGGCGTGAGCAGTTCTTC
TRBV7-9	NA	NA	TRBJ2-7	CASSYSLGYEQYF	TGTGCCAGCAGTTACTCCCTCGGGTACGAGCAGTACTTC
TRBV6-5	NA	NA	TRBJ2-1	CASSYSLGSEQFF	TGTGCCAGCAGTTACTCGCTGGGGAGTGAGCAGTTCTTC
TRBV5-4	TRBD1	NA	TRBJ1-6	CASSLTGQGDNSPLHF	TGTGCCAGCAGCCTCACTGGACAGGGCGACAATTCACCCCTCCACTTT
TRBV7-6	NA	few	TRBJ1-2	CASSLGPGAYGYTF	TGTGCCAGCAGCTTGGGTCCGGGAGCCTATGGCTACACCTTC
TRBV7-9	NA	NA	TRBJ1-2	CASSLGGPSYGYTF	TGTGCCAGCAGCCTGGGGGGCCCTTCCTATGGCTACACCTTC
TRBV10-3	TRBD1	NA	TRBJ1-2	CAISRRGRDPGYGYTF	TGTGCCATCAGTAGGAGGGGGCGGGACCCGGGCTATGGCTACACCTTC
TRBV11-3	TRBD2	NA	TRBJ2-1	CASSQTWTSGNNEQFF	TGTGCCAGCAGCCAAACATGGACTAGCGGTAACAATGAGCAGTTCTTC
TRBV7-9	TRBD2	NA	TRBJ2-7	CASSLEVASGGFSSYEQYF	TGTGCCAGCAGCTTAGAGGTTGCTAGCGGGGGGTTCAGCTCCTACGAGCAGTACTTC
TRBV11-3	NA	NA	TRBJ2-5	CASSLRGSQETQYF	TGTGCCAGCAGCTTACGGGGCAGCCAAGAGACCCAGTACTTC
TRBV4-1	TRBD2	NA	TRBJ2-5	CASSLLAGGQETQYF	TGCGCCAGCAGCCTCCTAGCGGGGGGCCAAGAGACCCAGTACTTC
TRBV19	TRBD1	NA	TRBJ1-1	CASEGQGWRTEAFF	TGTGCCTCCGAGGGACAGGGTTGGAGGACTGAAGCTTTCTTT
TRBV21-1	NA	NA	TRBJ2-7	CASSKGAPGVPYEQYF	TGTGCCAGCAGCAAAGGGGCCCCCGGAGTCCCCTACGAGCAGTACTTC
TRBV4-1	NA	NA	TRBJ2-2	CASSQDPYTGELFF	TGCGCCAGCAGCCAAGACCCTTACACCGGGGAGCTGTTTTTT
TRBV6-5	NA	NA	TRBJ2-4	CASSSGDQNIQYF	TGTGCCAGCAGTTCTGGGGACCAAAACATTCAGTACTTC
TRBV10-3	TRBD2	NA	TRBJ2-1	CAISVRLAGDPRDEQFF	TGTGCCATCAGTGTGAGACTAGCGGGGGATCCTCGCGATGAGCAGTTCTTC
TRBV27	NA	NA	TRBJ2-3	CASSTSPRRITDTQYF	TGTGCCAGCAGCACCTCTCCACGGAGAATCACAGATACGCAGTATTTT
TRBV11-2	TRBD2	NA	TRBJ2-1	CASSFRTSGGGFFYNEQFF	TGTGCCAGCAGCTTTAGGACTAGCGGGGGGGGATTCTTCTACAATGAGCAGTTCTTC
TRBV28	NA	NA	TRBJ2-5	CASSLVRDGGPFLDF	TGTGCCAGCAGTTTAGTCCGGGACGGGGGGCCATTTCTGGACTTC
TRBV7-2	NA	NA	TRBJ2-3	CASSYSFVTDTQYF	TGTGCCAGCAGCTACAGTTTTGTCACAGATACGCAGTATTTT
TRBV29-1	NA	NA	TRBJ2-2	CSVEVQQGFTGELFF	TGCAGCGTTGAAGTTCAACAGGGATTCACCGGGGAGCTGTTTTTT
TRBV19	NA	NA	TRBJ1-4	CATRTGAEGEKLFF	TGTGCCACCCGGACCGGGGCTGAGGGGGAAAAACTGTTTTTT
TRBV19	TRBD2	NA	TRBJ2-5	CASSKRGGLETQYF	TGTGCCAGTAGTAAGCGGGGGGGCTTAGAGACCCAGTACTTC
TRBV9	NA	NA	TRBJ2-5	CASSPPPGEMYQETQYF	TGTGCCAGCAGCCCACCCCCAGGGGAGATGTACCAAGAGACCCAGTACTTC
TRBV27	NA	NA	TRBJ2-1	CASSFGGRDEQFF	TGTGCCAGCAGTTTTGGGGGCAGGGATGAGCAGTTCTTC
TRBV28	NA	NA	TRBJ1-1	CASSVRGTEAFF	TGTGCCAGCAGTGTCAGGGGAACTGAAGCTTTCTTT
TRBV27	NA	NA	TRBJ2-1	CASSLSNYNEQFF	TGTGCCAGCAGTTTATCTAATTACAATGAGCAGTTCTTC
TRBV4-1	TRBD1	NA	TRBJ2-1	CASSQDPRQGRTYNEQFF	TGCGCCAGCAGCCAAGATCCCCGACAGGGGAGGACCTACAATGAGCAGTTCTTC
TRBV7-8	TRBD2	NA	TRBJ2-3	CASSLRTSGGVDTQYF	TGTGCCAGCAGCCTAAGGACTAGCGGGGGGGTAGATACGCAGTATTTT
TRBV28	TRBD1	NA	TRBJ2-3	CASSTDRGQHTDTQYF	TGTGCCAGCAGCACAGACAGGGGACAACACACAGATACGCAGTATTTT
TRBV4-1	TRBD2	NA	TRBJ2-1	CASRLTGTSGGGNEQFF	TGCGCCAGCAGACTGACCGGGACTAGCGGGGGGGGCAATGAGCAGTTCTTC
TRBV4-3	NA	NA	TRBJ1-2	CASSQNLGTGIYGYTF	TGCGCCAGCAGCCAAAATTTAGGGACGGGAATCTATGGCTACACCTTC
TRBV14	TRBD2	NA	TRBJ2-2	CASSQDSASGDTNTGELFF	TGTGCCAGCAGCCAAGATTCGGCTAGCGGGGACACGAACACCGGGGAGCTGTTTTTT
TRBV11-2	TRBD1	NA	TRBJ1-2	CASSRTGGDGYTF	TGTGCCAGCAGCCGGACAGGGGGCGATGGCTACACCTTC
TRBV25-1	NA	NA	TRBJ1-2	CASSEGPYGYTF	TGTGCCAGCAGTGAAGGTCCCTATGGCTACACCTTC
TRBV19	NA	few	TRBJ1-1	CASSISSSNTEAFF	TGTGCCAGTAGTATTAGCAGTTCGAACACTGAAGCTTTCTTT
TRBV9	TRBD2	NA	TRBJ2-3	CASSVGSTSGYTDTQYF	TGTGCCAGCAGCGTTGGGTCGACTAGCGGCTACACAGATACGCAGTATTTT
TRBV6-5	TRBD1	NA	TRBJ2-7	CASSPGQGVYEQYF	TGTGCCAGCAGTCCGGGACAGGGTGTATACGAGCAGTACTTC
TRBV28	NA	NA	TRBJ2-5	CASSSPTGLGGETQYF	TGTGCCAGCAGTTCACCTACAGGGCTTGGGGGAGAGACCCAGTACTTC
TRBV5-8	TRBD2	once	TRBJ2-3	CASSWTSGKLTDTQYF	TGTGCCAGCAGCTGGACTAGCGGTAAACTCACAGATACGCAGTATTTT
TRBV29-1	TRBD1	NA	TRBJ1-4	CSVVGTGPREKLFF	TGCAGCGTTGTGGGGACAGGGCCACGGGAAAAACTGTTTTTT
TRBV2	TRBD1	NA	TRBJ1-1	CASSQTGEDYTEAFF	TGTGCCAGCAGTCAGACAGGGGAAGACTACACTGAAGCTTTCTTT